The 29 T cell receptor beta chains below all came from one sample that was sequenced in a study of shared clonotypes between healthy human individuals. Method: immunoSEQ multiplex PCR; TCRdb's copy keeps in-frame clones and lacks some. The data hold some 1,100,000 clones, with 75% to 85% observed a single time. Sample: memory CD4+ T cells from PBMCs. Subset reported: CD45RA-negative fraction. Receptors were obtained from a man between 18 and 35 years old in good health. Some clones in this sample may be carry-over from other donors' samples.

This clone was recorded once. The sample has other DNA sequences that encode this CDR3 too. The chain combines TRBV18 with TRBJ1-1, with a tentative D call TRBD1 (5 bases). The germline V and J ends were trimmed by 4 bases and 1 base, with 10 bases remaining between them. The CDR3 is made up of 14 amino acids. Germline V gene lookup returns CDR1 KGHSH and CDR2 LQKENI. The CDR3 DNA is TGTGCCAGCTCACTGAACACAGGGAACACTGAAGCTTTCTTT. Translation: CASSLNTGNTEAFF.

The chain combines TRBV28 with TRBJ1-2, with TRBD1 as a possible D gene (5 bases). Looked up from germline, CDR1 is MDHEN and CDR2 is SYDVKM. Trimming shortened V by 3 bases and J by 7 bases, and 9 bases separated the two germline ends. This CDR3 has 12 residues. CDR3 in amino acids: CASSFSGGGYTF. The CDR3 DNA follows: TGTGCCAGCAGTTTCTCGGGGGGTGGCTACACCTTC.

This clone was seen a few times. This chain connects TRBV27 to TRBJ2-7, with 16 nucleotides matching TRBD2. The CDR3 runs 18 residues. Germline CDR1 is MNHEY and CDR2 is SMNVEV (reference sequence). The junction had 9 bases not matched to a gene; V was cut back by 7 bases and J by 0 bases. The CDR3 loop reads CASTTSGLAGGDSYEQYF. CDR3 bases: TGTGCCAGCACCACCTCGGGACTAGCGGGAGGGGACTCCTACGAGCAGTACTTC.

This clone appeared a single time. The CDR3 DNA reads as TGCGCCAGCAGCCAAGTTCAAGGGGTCTATGGCTACACCTTC. The encoded protein is CASSQVQGVYGYTF. The rearrangement joins TRBV4-1 to TRBJ1-2; maybe TRBD1 (5 bases). Trimming pared 1 base from V and 4 bases from J, leaving 10 bases between. The CDR3 loop spans 14 amino acids. Germline assignment: CDR1 MGHRA and CDR2 YSYEKL.

The V gene is TRBV5-4, the J gene TRBJ2-1; 8 positions match TRBD2. The CDR3 totals 15 residues. CDR1 SGHNT and CDR2 YYREEE come from the germline V gene (reference sequence). The junction had 10 bases not matched to a gene; V was cut back by 4 bases and J by 7 bases. The CDR3 spells CASSQSGSIKNEQFF. CDR3 nucleotides: TGTGCCAGCAGCCAAAGCGGGAGCATAAAAAATGAGCAGTTCTTC.

The chain joins TRBV5-1 to TRBJ2-7; D assignment may be TRBD1 or TRBD2 (6 bases each). The CDR3 spans 15 residues. V shed 4 bases and J shed 0 bases, with 14 bases lying between them. Germline values: CDR1 SGHRS, CDR2 YFSETQ. CDR3 in amino acids: CASSRQEGISYEQYF. CDR3 nucleotides: TGCGCCAGCAGCCGACAGGAGGGGATCTCCTACGAGCAGTACTTC. Supplemented by reference TRBV5-1 and TRBJ2-7, the full variable domain reads KAGVTQTPRYLIKTRGQQVTLSCSPISGHRSVSWYQQTPGQGLQFLFEYFSETQRNKGNFPGRFSGRQFSNSRSEMNVSTLELGDSALYLCASSRQEGISYEQYFGPGTRLTVT.

This clone came up a few times. The V call is TRBV20-1, the J call TRBJ2-1; D gene unclear. The CDR3 loop spans 10 amino acids. Germline lookup yields CDR1 DFQATT and CDR2 SNEGSKA (reference sequence). V lost 4 bases and J 10 bases, leaving 8 bases between the germline ends. CDR3 sequence: CSAMGREQFF. For the CDR3, the DNA is TGCAGTGCTATGGGAAGAGAGCAGTTCTTC.

The chain couples TRBV27 to TRBJ2-1; 8 nucleotides match TRBD1. V lost 8 bases to trimming and J lost 5 bases; unmatched junction nucleotides: 8. This CDR3 is 14 amino acids long. CDR1 is MNHEY, CDR2 SMNVEV, per germline (reference sequence). The CDR3 loop reads CASSDRVPHNEQFF. CDR3 nucleotide sequence: TGTGCCAGCTCGGACAGGGTACCCCACAATGAGCAGTTCTTC.

The rearrangement joins TRBV21-1 to TRBJ2-1; the table's D call TRBD1 went unverified against the DNA. TRBV21-1 is noted as a pseudogene. CDR3 length: 13 residues. The CDR3 reads CASSNCGAPEQFF. CDR3 in DNA: TGTGCCAGCAGCAATTGTGGGGCCCCCGAGCAGTTCTTC.

This clone was found a few times. The sample carries other DNA sequences with the same CDR3. This sequence joins TRBV20-1 and TRBJ2-7; 7 nucleotides match TRBD2. The CDR3 covers 11 residues. The J segment lost 5 bases and the V segment lost 6 bases, leaving 4 bases of the junction unmatched. Germline V lookup: CDR1 DFQATT, CDR2 SNEGSKA (reference sequence). CDR3 coding DNA: TGCAGTGCAGGACTAGGGGACGAGCAGTACTTC. Amino acid sequence: CSAGLGDEQYF.

The genes are TRBV4-1 and TRBJ2-7; 11 bases match TRBD2. The ends lost 6 bases at V and 6 bases at J; junction bases unmatched: 16. In germline, CDR1 is MGHRA, CDR2 YSYEKL. The CDR3 is made up of 17 amino acids. CDR3 bases: TGCGCCAGCAGAACTTCCTTTAGCGGGAGGGCCTCGGGCGAGCAGTACTTC. Amino acids: CASRTSFSGRASGEQYF.

The chain recombines TRBV9 with TRBJ1-2; D might be TRBD1 (6 bases). Between the trimmed V and J ends, which lost 3 bases and 7 bases, there was a span of 10 bases. Germline lookup yields CDR1 SGDLS and CDR2 YYNGEE. The CDR3 is 12 amino acids. The CDR3 loop is CASSARQAGYTF. CDR3 nucleotide sequence: TGTGCCAGCAGCGCGCGACAGGCTGGCTACACCTTC.

This chain connects TRBV5-6 to TRBJ2-1; D is tentatively TRBD1 or TRBD2 (5 bases each). CDR3 size: 15 residues. Germline CDR1 is SGHDT and CDR2 is YYEEEE. The ends were cut back, 4 bases at V and 6 bases at J, with 17 bases in the middle. In DNA form, the CDR3 reads TGTGCCAGCAGCGACCCGATGAGGGGCTTCAATGAGCAGTTCTTC. The encoded protein is CASSDPMRGFNEQFF.

The V gene is TRBV7-9, the J gene TRBJ2-7; 7 bases are shared with TRBD2. J lost 3 bases, V lost 3 bases, and 5 bases had no gene match. The CDR3 consists of 14 residues. Germline lookup yields CDR1 SEHNR and CDR2 FQNEAQ (reference sequence). CDR3 bases: TGTGCCAGCAGCTTCGCTAGCGGTAACTACGAGCAGTACTTC. Residues: CASSFASGNYEQYF.

This CDR3 is CASSLGNSGANVLTF. For the CDR3, the DNA is TGTGCCAGCAGCTTAGGCAACTCTGGGGCCAACGTCCTGACTTTC. The chain is built from TRBV7-2 and TRBJ2-6; D is undetermined. In germline, CDR1 is SGHTA, CDR2 FQGNSA. Trimming took 1 base from V and 0 from J, leaving 4 bases between them. The CDR3 is 15 amino acids.

V usage is TRBV15 and J usage is TRBJ2-2; the D gene is possibly TRBD1 (5 bases). Trimming pared 7 bases from V and 2 bases from J, leaving 8 bases between. This CDR3 has 13 residues. The germline gives CDR1 LNHNV, CDR2 YYDKDF (reference sequence). CDR3 in amino acids: CATTQGNTGELFF. CDR3 nucleotide sequence: TGTGCCACCACGCAGGGAAACACCGGGGAGCTGTTTTTT. The whole variable domain, remainder taken from reference TRBV15 and TRBJ2-2, is DAMVIQNPRYQVTQFGKPVTLSCSQTLNHNVMYWYQQKSSQAPKLLFHYYDKDFNNEADTPDNFQSRRPNTSFCFLDIRSPGLGDTAMYLCATTQGNTGELFFGEGSRLTVL.

This chain joins TRBV7-3 and TRBJ2-3; D could derive from TRBD1 or TRBD2 (5 bases each). V lost 8 bases and J lost 1, with 10 bases in between. The germline V gene has CDR1 SGHTA and CDR2 FQGTGA. The CDR3 sequence is 13 residues long. The CDR3 DNA reads TGTGCCAGCGGGAGAGGGGGCACAGATACGCAGTATTTT. This sequence encodes CASGRGGTDTQYF. The full variable domain, completed using reference TRBV7-3 and TRBJ2-3, is GAGVSQTPSNKVTEKGKYVELRCDPISGHTALYWYRQSLGQGPEFLIYFQGTGAADDSGLPNDRFFAVRPEGSVSTLKIQRTERGDSAVYLCASGRGGTDTQYFGPGTRLTVL.

V is TRBV19 and J is TRBJ2-1, with 7 nucleotides matching TRBD2. V trimming: 3 bases; J trimming: 7 bases; junction bases outside the gene matches: 9. Per germline, CDR1 LNHDA and CDR2 SQIVND (reference sequence). This CDR3 is 15 amino acids long. CDR3 bases: TGTGCCAGTAGTATTGCCGGGGGGAGCGGGAATGAGCAGTTCTTC. Translated: CASSIAGGSGNEQFF.

This chain uses TRBV28 with TRBJ2-7; 7 bases agree with TRBD2. CDR3 length equals 16 residues. Losses at the gene ends were 7 bases for V and 7 bases for J; bases not matched to a gene: 19. Germline V gives CDR1 MDHEN, CDR2 SYDVKM. The CDR3: CASTFLADSRVGEQYF. The CDR3 bases are TGTGCCAGCACGTTTCTAGCGGACTCCCGGGTGGGGGAGCAGTACTTC.

Here the CDR3 reads CALDRAGAEAFF. Here the CDR3 DNA reads TGCGCCTTGGACAGGGCGGGGGCTGAAGCTTTCTTT. The chain joins TRBV23-1 to TRBJ1-1, with 8 nucleotides matching TRBD1. TRBV23-1 is reported as an ORF; its role is uncertain. V trimming: 11 bases; J trimming: 6 bases; junction bases outside the gene matches: 8. The CDR3 is made up of 12 amino acids.

The chain combines TRBV27 with TRBJ1-5, with D possibly being TRBD1 (6 bases). The CDR3 sequence is 14 residues long. V gave up 4 bases and J gave up 5 bases, with 12 bases separating them. The germline CDR1 and CDR2 sequences are MNHEY and SMNVEV (reference sequence). The CDR3 nucleotides read TGTGCCAGCAGTTCACGACAGGCCTATCAGCCCCAGCATTTT. Translation gives CASSSRQAYQPQHF.

The rearrangement joins TRBV9 to TRBJ2-2, with D possibly being TRBD2 (6 bases). V was trimmed by 4 bases and J by 2 bases, leaving 12 bases between them. The CDR3 has 15 residues. Germline V CDR1 and CDR2: SGDLS, YYNGEE. The CDR3 DNA sequence: TGTGCCAGCAGCCCAATAGCGGCAAACACCGGGGAGCTGTTTTTT. It codes for CASSPIAANTGELFF.

The V gene is TRBV10-3, the J gene TRBJ2-5; perhaps TRBD2 as D (6 bases). Between the trimmed V and J ends, which lost 6 bases and 5 bases, there was a span of 13 bases. The CDR3 extends over 13 amino acids. Germline CDR1 is ENHRY and CDR2 is SYGVKD. CDR3 region: CAISEEGRETQYF. As DNA, the CDR3 is TGTGCCATCAGCGAGGAGGGTAGGGAGACCCAGTACTTC.

The table lists this clone with a few counts. The chain recombines TRBV28 with TRBJ1-2; no clear D gene. The germline CDR1 and CDR2 sequences are MDHEN and SYDVKM. The ends were cut back, 5 bases at V and 4 bases at J, with 11 bases in the middle. This CDR3 has 13 amino acids. CDR3 amino acids: CASSTTMGYGYTF. CDR3 bases: TGTGCCAGCAGTACGACAATGGGCTATGGCTACACCTTC.

This chain connects TRBV6-5 to TRBJ2-3; D gene ambiguous. Germline CDR1 MNHEY, CDR2 SVGAGI. This CDR3 has 13 residues. V lost 0 bases and J 6 bases, leaving 7 bases between the germline ends. As DNA, the CDR3 is TGTGCCAGCAGTTACTCGGGTAGCGATACGCAGTATTTT. The encoded protein is CASSYSGSDTQYF.

This clone was counted a few times. This chain joins TRBV5-4 and TRBJ2-3, with a tentative D call TRBD2 (6 bases). The CDR3 has 18 amino acids. Trimming pared 1 base from V and 5 bases from J, leaving 23 bases between. In germline, CDR1 is SGHNT, CDR2 YYREEE (reference sequence). The chain's CDR3 is CASSLTDLGGYEVDTQYF. The CDR3 bases are TGTGCCAGCAGCTTGACTGACCTCGGGGGATACGAGGTAGATACGCAGTATTTT. Supplemented by reference TRBV5-4 and TRBJ2-3, the full variable domain reads ETGVTQSPTHLIKTRGQQVTLRCSSQSGHNTVSWYQQALGQGPQFIFQYYREEENGRGNFPPRFSGLQFPNYSSELNVNALELDDSALYLCASSLTDLGGYEVDTQYFGPGTRLTVL.

In its sample, this clone was seen once. V and J are TRBV5-6 and TRBJ2-1; possibly TRBD2 for D (6 bases). Germline CDR1 reads SGHDT; CDR2 reads YYEEEE. The CDR3 contains 15 residues. Trimming removed 4 bases at V and 8 bases at J, with 19 bases between. CDR3 DNA: TGTGCCAGCAGCCCCAAACCGGGACTCCACGATGAGCAGTTCTTC. It is translated as CASSPKPGLHDEQFF.

The V call is TRBV5-4, the J call TRBJ1-2; D unclear. In germline, CDR1 is SGHNT, CDR2 YYREEE (reference sequence). V was trimmed by 0 bases and J by 0 bases, leaving 12 bases between them. The CDR3 runs 16 residues. CDR3 sequence: CASSLAPDPANYGYTF. CDR3 nucleotide sequence: TGTGCCAGCAGCTTGGCCCCCGATCCAGCTAACTATGGCTACACCTTC.

A remark on this clone: In the same sample, other DNA sequences code for this CDR3. The chain couples TRBV9 to TRBJ1-2, with a possible D match to TRBD1 (5 bases). The length of the CDR3 is 14 residues. The germline V gene has CDR1 SGDLS and CDR2 YYNGEE. Trimming took off 0 bases at V and 2 bases at J, with 8 bases between the two ends. The CDR3 bases are TGTGCCAGCAGCGTAGGCCAGGGAAACTATGGCTACACCTTC. Translated: CASSVGQGNYGYTF. Full variable domain (remainder filled in from reference TRBV9 and TRBJ1-2): DSGVTQTPKHLITATGQRVTLRCSPRSGDLSVYWYQQSLDQGLQFLIQYYNGEERAKGNILERFSAQQFPDLHSELNLSSLELGDSALYFCASSVGQGNYGYTFGSGTRLTVV.